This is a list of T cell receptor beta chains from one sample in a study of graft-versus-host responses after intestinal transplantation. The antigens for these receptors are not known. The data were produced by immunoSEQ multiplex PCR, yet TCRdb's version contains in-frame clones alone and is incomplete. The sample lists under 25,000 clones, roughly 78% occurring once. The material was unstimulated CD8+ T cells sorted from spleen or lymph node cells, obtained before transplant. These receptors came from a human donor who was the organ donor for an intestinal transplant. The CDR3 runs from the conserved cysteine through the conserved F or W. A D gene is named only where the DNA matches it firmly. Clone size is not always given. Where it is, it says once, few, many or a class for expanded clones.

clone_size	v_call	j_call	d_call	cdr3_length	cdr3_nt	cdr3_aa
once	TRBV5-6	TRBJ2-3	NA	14	TGTGCCAGCAGCTTGGATCGGGTCACAGATACGCAGTATTTT	CASSLDRVTDTQYF
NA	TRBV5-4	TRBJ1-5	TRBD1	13	TGTGCCAGCAGCCCAGGGGGGAATCAGCCCCAGCATTTT	CASSPGGNQPQHF
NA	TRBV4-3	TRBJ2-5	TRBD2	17	TGCGCCAGCAGCCAAGATGCGGTAGCGGGGGGCAAAGAGACCCAGTACTTC	CASSQDAVAGGKETQYF
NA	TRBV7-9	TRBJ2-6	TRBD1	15	TGTGCCAGCAGGGGACAGGGAACCGGGGCCAACGTCCTGACTTTC	CASRGQGTGANVLTF
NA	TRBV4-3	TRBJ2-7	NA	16	TGCGCCAGCAGCCAAGGAAGGGCAGTCGGCTCCTACGAGCAGTACTTC	CASSQGRAVGSYEQYF
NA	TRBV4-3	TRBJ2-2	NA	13	TGCGCCAGCAGCCAAGGACGGGGCGGGGAGCTGTTTTTT	CASSQGRGGELFF
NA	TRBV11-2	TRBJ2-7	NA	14	TGTGCCAGCAGCTCATCGGGCCGGCCCTACGAGCAGTACTTC	CASSSSGRPYEQYF
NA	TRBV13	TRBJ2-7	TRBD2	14	TGTGCCAGCAGCTCCAGCGGGAGTTGGTACGAGCAGTACTTC	CASSSSGSWYEQYF
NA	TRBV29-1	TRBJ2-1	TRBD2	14	TGCAGCGTTGTCCGCGGGGGGGCTTACAATGAGCAGTTCTTC	CSVVRGGAYNEQFF
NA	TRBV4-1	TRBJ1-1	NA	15	TGCGCCAGCAGCCATCCGCAGGGTACGAACACTGAAGCTTTCTTT	CASSHPQGTNTEAFF
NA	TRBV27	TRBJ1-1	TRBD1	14	TGTGCCAGCAGTTTACACGGCAGGGGGCCTGAAGCTTTCTTT	CASSLHGRGPEAFF
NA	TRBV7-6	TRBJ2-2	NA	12	TGTGCCAGCAGCTTGGGCACCGGGGAGCTGTTTTTT	CASSLGTGELFF
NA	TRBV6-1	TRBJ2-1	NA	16	TGTGCCAGCAGTGAACGCGGGGGCCTGCAACCGCATGAGCAGTTCTTC	CASSERGGLQPHEQFF
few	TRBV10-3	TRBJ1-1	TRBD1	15	TGTGCCATCAGTGGACCAGGGGGGAGGAACACTGAAGCTTTCTTT	CAISGPGGRNTEAFF
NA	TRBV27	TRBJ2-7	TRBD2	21	TGTGCCAGCAGTTTTCGGTTCACACCTCTAGCGGCCTCCAGTAGGTGGTACGAGCAGTACTTC	CASSFRFTPLAASSRWYEQYF
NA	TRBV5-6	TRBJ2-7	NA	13	TGTGCCAGCAGCTTGGAATCAGGTTACGAGCAGTACTTC	CASSLESGYEQYF
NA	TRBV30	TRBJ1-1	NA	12	TGTGCCTGGGGCAGGGGGAACACTGAAGCTTTCTTT	CAWGRGNTEAFF
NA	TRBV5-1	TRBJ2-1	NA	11	TGCGCCAGCAGCTCTCTCAGGGAGCAGTTCTTC	CASSSLREQFF